The clone carrying this T cell receptor beta chain has only a few counts. Its target is not known. The V end was cut by 0 bases, the J end by 8 bases, with 13 bases between. The CDR3 covers 15 residues. The germline V gene encodes CDR1 SGHDN and CDR2 FVKESK. This sample is drawn from a study of glioma-infiltrating T cells after dendritic cell vaccination. For the study at large: Monocyte-derived dendritic cells, cultured approximately 7 days with IL-4 and GM-CSF, were pulsed with autologous tumor lysate.

This sample's time point: after dendritic cell vaccination, including at tumor progression/relapse. Selection required adequate fresh-frozen tumor tissue plus more than two years' survival data. The primer mix had 60 V beta and 13 J beta primers. Generated by immunoSEQ multiplex PCR, the TCRdb table keeps only in-frame clones and is missing some. Of over 75,000 clones listed, more than 80% are singletons. Study findings and constraints: Few patients contributed both blood and tumor specimens.

The chain employs TRBV14 and TRBJ1-4; no clear D gene. Source: blood, taken after dendritic cell vaccination. This TCR derives from a human donor with glioblastoma. CDR3 sequence reads: CASSQDSRQGEKLFF. Written as DNA, the CDR3 is TGTGCCAGCAGCCAAGATTCCAGGCAAGGAGAAAAACTGTTTTTT. Filled out from reference TRBV14 and TRBJ1-4, the complete variable domain reads EAGVTQFPSHSVIEKGQTVTLRCDPISGHDNLYWYRRVMGKEIKFLLHFVKESKQDESGMPNNRFLAERTGGTYSTLKVQPAELEDSGVYFCASSQDSRQGEKLFFGSGTQLSVL.